These 27 T cell receptor beta chains originate from one sample sequenced in a study of beta chain features in type 1 diabetes. Sequenced material consisted of expressed TCRB transcripts (all of the isolated RNA was reverse transcribed). TCRdb's table, derived via immunoSEQ multiplex PCR, lists solely in-frame clones and lacks some. The data hold a few hundred thousand clones, with approximately 28% observed a single time. Sequenced: naive CD4+ T cells from blood. These receptors came from a man in his late teens or twenties in good health.

The V and J genes are TRBV5-4 and TRBJ2-3; perhaps TRBD2 as D (6 bases). The V end lost 4 bases, the J end lost 2 bases, and 14 bases lay between the germline ends. Germline V gene sequence: CDR1 SGHNT, CDR2 YYREEE (reference sequence). The CDR3 loop spans 15 amino acids. CDR3 nucleotides: TGTGCCAGCAGCCCGTCGCGGGATATCACAGATACGCAGTATTTT. Its protein is CASSPSRDITDTQYF. Complete variable domain (other parts from reference TRBV5-4 and TRBJ2-3): ETGVTQSPTHLIKTRGQQVTLRCSSQSGHNTVSWYQQALGQGPQFIFQYYREEENGRGNFPPRFSGLQFPNYSSELNVNALELDDSALYLCASSPSRDITDTQYFGPGTRLTVL.

This chain links TRBV19 with TRBJ2-1, with 11 bases fitting TRBD2. Germline loops: CDR1 LNHDA, CDR2 SQIVND (reference sequence). V was pared by 7 bases and J by 3 bases, with 5 bases of the junction left unmatched. This CDR3 comprises 15 residues. The CDR3 bases are TGTGCCAGTAAACTAGCGGGAGACCTCTACAATGAGCAGTTCTTC. The encoded protein is CASKLAGDLYNEQFF. The full variable domain, rest sourced from reference TRBV19 and TRBJ2-1, is DGGITQSPKYLFRKEGQNVTLSCEQNLNHDAMYWYRQDPGQGLRLIYYSQIVNDFQKGDIAEGYSVSREKKESFPLTVTSAQKNPTAFYLCASKLAGDLYNEQFFGPGTRLTVL.

This clone was observed a handful of times. This chain connects TRBV5-4 to TRBJ2-6; the D gene is possibly TRBD1 (6 bases). Germline V gene sequence: CDR1 SGHNT, CDR2 YYREEE (reference sequence). Deletions cut 3 bases from V and 0 bases from J, with 10 bases between. CDR3 length: 16 amino acids. The CDR3: CASSSGQISGANVLTF. In DNA, the CDR3 is TGTGCCAGCAGCTCGGGACAAATCTCTGGGGCCAACGTCCTGACTTTC.

This clone has only a few counts. The chain couples TRBV4-2 to TRBJ2-7, with TRBD1 matching over 9 bases. The CDR3 loop spans 16 amino acids. Looked up from germline, CDR1 is LGHNA and CDR2 is YNFKEQ. Trimming took 0 bases from V and 3 from J; bases not matched to a gene: 6. CDR3 residues: CASSQDRGQGGYEQYF. The CDR3 nucleotides are TGTGCCAGCAGCCAAGATAGGGGACAGGGCGGCTACGAGCAGTACTTC.

The genes are TRBV7-9 and TRBJ2-5, with 8 bases that match TRBD1. CDR1 is SEHNR, CDR2 FQNEAQ, per germline (reference sequence). The CDR3 is 16 amino acids. V lost 5 bases to trimming and J lost 0 bases; unmatched junction nucleotides: 8. For the CDR3, the DNA is TGTGCCAGCAGCGCTTGGACAGGGCTGTACCAAGAGACCCAGTACTTC. Translating it yields CASSAWTGLYQETQYF.

This clone was observed a few times. The V gene is TRBV11-2, the J gene TRBJ2-7, with TRBD2 identical over 8 bases. The CDR3 spans 17 residues. Trimming at V came to 1 base and at J to 0 bases, leaving 8 bases not matched to a gene. Germline V gene sequence: CDR1 SGHAT, CDR2 FQNNGV. DNA for the CDR3: TGTGCCAGCAGCTTAGCCCTAGCGGGCGGCCTCTCCTACGAGCAGTACTTC. Its translation is CASSLALAGGLSYEQYF.

In this sample, this clone turned up once. In DNA, the CDR3 is TGTGCCAGCAGTGAACGAGATACGCAGTATTTT. Encoded protein: CASSERDTQYF. The gene calls are TRBV2 and TRBJ2-3; D gene ambiguous. Per the germline V gene, CDR1 is SNHLY and CDR2 is FYNNEI. This CDR3 comprises 11 residues. V was clipped by 2 bases and J by 5 bases, with 2 bases between them.

The V and J genes are TRBV30 and TRBJ2-6; possibly TRBD2 for D (6 bases). V lost 3 bases to trimming and J lost 0 bases, with 12 bases between them. Germline CDR1 is GTSNPN and CDR2 is SVGIG (reference sequence). CDR3 size: 16 residues. The CDR3 loop is CAWRSGVSSGANVLTF. CDR3 in DNA: TGTGCCTGGAGGTCGGGGGTATCCTCTGGGGCCAACGTCCTGACTTTC.

This chain uses TRBV9 with TRBJ2-1; weak D call: TRBD2 (6 bases). V was shortened by 4 bases and J by 1 base, with 9 bases between the two germline ends. Germline V gene lookup returns CDR1 SGDLS and CDR2 YYNGEE. The CDR3 totals 14 residues. The CDR3 sequence is CASSSGGSYNEQFF. In DNA, the CDR3 is TGTGCCAGCAGCTCAGGAGGGTCCTACAATGAGCAGTTCTTC.

The V and J genes are TRBV12-1 and TRBJ1-4. TRBV12-1 is tagged as a pseudogene. CDR3 length equals 15 residues. The CDR3 DNA sequence: TGTGCCAGCAGCTGGGGGGCCATATGCGGTGAAAAACTGTTTTTT. It codes for CASSWGAICGEKLFF.

This clone was counted a few times. The chain recombines TRBV10-3 with TRBJ1-1; TRBD1 matches 7 bases. The CDR3 covers 15 residues. Germline V CDR1 and CDR2: ENHRY, SYGVKD. V lost 3 bases and J lost 0; bases outside the gene matches: 4. The CDR3, as DNA: TGTGCCATCAGTGAAAAGGGGGCGGTGAACACTGAAGCTTTCTTT. This gives the protein CAISEKGAVNTEAFF.

The chain links TRBV12-5 to TRBJ2-5, with D uncertain. Germline-derived CDR1 and CDR2 are LGHNT and FRNRAP. This CDR3 is 15 amino acids long. With 3 bases removed from V and 0 bases from J, the gap between germline ends came to 11 bases. As DNA, the CDR3 is TGTGCTAGTGGTTTCCCCGGGCCGTACCAAGAGACCCAGTACTTC. Translated, it gives CASGFPGPYQETQYF.

The CDR3 region has the DNA TGTGCCAGCAGCCAAGTCGGACTAGCGGGACGGGTTGAGCAGTTCTTC. This gives the protein CASSQVGLAGRVEQFF. This sequence joins TRBV4-2 and TRBJ2-1, with 12 bases identical to TRBD2. J was trimmed by 9 bases and V by 1 base; bases with no gene match: 7. From germline, CDR1 is LGHNA and CDR2 YNFKEQ. The CDR3 consists of 16 residues.

The V and J genes are TRBV6-6 and TRBJ2-7; TRBD2 agrees at 8 bases. V shed 7 bases, J shed 4 bases, and the junction held 6 bases outside the gene matches. Germline V CDR1 and CDR2: MNHNY, SVGAGI (reference sequence). CDR3 length equals 13 residues. DNA of the CDR3: TGTGCCAGCACCCCGGGACTAGGGTACGAGCAGTACTTC. Translation: CASTPGLGYEQYF.

The CDR3: CASSLVPGRQETQYF. CDR3 DNA sequence: TGTGCCAGCAGCTTAGTACCGGGCCGCCAAGAGACCCAGTACTTC. The rearrangement links TRBV7-2 to TRBJ2-5, with no clear D. Germline-derived CDR1 and CDR2 are SGHTA and FQGNSA. The CDR3 extends over 15 amino acids. Trimming took 1 base from V and 1 from J, leaving 10 bases between them.

The chain is built from TRBV6-5 and TRBJ2-1; the match to TRBD2 covers 7 bases. V trimming: 4 bases; J trimming: 5 bases; junction bases outside the gene matches: 11. Germline V lookup: CDR1 MNHEY, CDR2 SVGAGI. CDR3 size: 16 residues. CDR3 sequence reads: CASSSPGSGANNEQFF. The CDR3 DNA is TGTGCCAGCAGTTCTCCCGGGAGCGGGGCAAACAATGAGCAGTTCTTC.

This clone was counted between two and nine times. The chain uses TRBV7-2 and TRBJ2-4; TRBD2 might be the D (6 bases). The germline V gene encodes CDR1 SGHTA and CDR2 FQGNSA. V was shortened by 1 base and J by 7 bases, with 17 bases between the two germline ends. This CDR3 region has 16 residues. CDR3 coding DNA: TGTGCCAGCAGCTTAGAAGGGGTTAGCGGATATAACATTCAGTACTTC. This gives the protein CASSLEGVSGYNIQYF.

The chain has TRBV29-1 and TRBJ1-5, with 7 bases lining up with TRBD1. The CDR3 runs 13 residues. Germline CDR1 reads SQVTM; CDR2 reads ANQGSEA. The V segment lost 4 bases and the J segment 7 bases; nucleotides outside the gene matches: 7. CDR3: CSVGDSIRQPQHF. The CDR3, as DNA: TGCAGCGTTGGGGACAGTATTAGGCAGCCCCAGCATTTT.

The chain links TRBV6-6 to TRBJ2-5, with TRBD2 as a possible D gene (6 bases). The V gene lost 2 bases and the J gene lost 5 bases, with 12 bases spanning the gap. The germline V gene encodes CDR1 MNHNY and CDR2 SVGAGI (reference sequence). This CDR3 spans 14 amino acids. The CDR3 DNA reads TGTGCCAGCAGTTACATAACTAGCAGCGAGACCCAGTACTTC. Its translation is CASSYITSSETQYF.

This sequence joins TRBV7-9 and TRBJ2-7; 9 positions match TRBD1. V lost 5 bases and J lost 2; bases outside the gene matches: 4. This CDR3 contains 14 residues. Looked up from germline, CDR1 is SEHNR and CDR2 is FQNEAQ (reference sequence). CDR3 DNA: TGTGCCAGCAGCCCCGACAGGGGGGCCTACGAGCAGTACTTC. This translates into CASSPDRGAYEQYF.

On this clone: Additional DNA sequences in this sample encode the identical CDR3. The gene calls are TRBV18 and TRBJ1-2, with a tentative D call TRBD1 (5 bases). CDR3 size: 13 residues. The germline V and J ends were trimmed by 3 bases and 3 bases, with 8 bases remaining between them. Germline V gene data show CDR1 as KGHSH and CDR2 as LQKENI. The CDR3 spells CASSPGGDYGYTF. DNA for the CDR3: TGTGCCAGCTCACCCGGGGGAGACTATGGCTACACCTTC.

The chain carries TRBV29-1 and TRBJ2-2; the D is unclear. The CDR3 is 13 amino acids. Germline-derived CDR1 and CDR2 are SQVTM and ANQGSEA. V lost 8 bases, J lost 0 bases, and 10 bases lay in between. CDR3 nucleotide sequence: TGCAGCATAACTGAAGCGAACACCGGGGAGCTGTTTTTT. Its translation is CSITEANTGELFF.

This clone was observed a few times. This sequence joins TRBV5-4 and TRBJ2-7; TRBD1 matches at 9 bases. CDR1 and CDR2 from the germline V gene are SGHNT and YYREEE (reference sequence). Trimming cost V 4 bases and J 4 bases; bases outside gene matches: 9. The CDR3 loop spans 15 amino acids. Written as DNA, the CDR3 is TGTGCCAGCAGCCTCCCTGGGACAGGGAGGTACGAGCAGTACTTC. This sequence encodes CASSLPGTGRYEQYF.

The table lists this clone with a few counts. The chain links TRBV15 to TRBJ2-6; D remains unclear. CDR1 and CDR2 (germline): LNHNV, YYDKDF (reference sequence). The CDR3 is 14 amino acids. V lost 3 bases and J lost 0, with 3 bases in between. CDR3 DNA: TGTGCCACCAGCAGGTACTCTGGGGCCAACGTCCTGACTTTC. Residues: CATSRYSGANVLTF.

This clone was seen only a few times. V and J are TRBV7-9 and TRBJ2-6; no clear D. V was pared by 5 bases and J by 0 bases, with 8 bases between. Germline CDR1 is SEHNR and CDR2 is FQNEAQ (reference sequence). This CDR3 spans 15 amino acids. The CDR3, as DNA: TGTGCCAGCAGCCCTAGTTTCTCTGGGGCCAACGTCCTGACTTTC. Translating gives CASSPSFSGANVLTF.

This rearrangement joins TRBV2 to TRBJ2-1; D is undetermined. CDR3 length equals 15 residues. Germline values: CDR1 SNHLY, CDR2 FYNNEI. Trimming stripped 1 base from V and 0 bases from J, with 7 bases between. CDR3 sequence: CASSEDSSSYNEQFF. DNA for the CDR3: TGTGCCAGCAGTGAAGACAGCAGCTCCTACAATGAGCAGTTCTTC. The full variable domain, rest sourced from reference TRBV2 and TRBJ2-1, is EPEVTQTPSHQVTQMGQEVILRCVPISNHLYFYWYRQILGQKVEFLVSFYNNEISEKSEIFDDQFSVERPDGSNFTLKIRSTKLEDSAMYFCASSEDSSSYNEQFFGPGTRLTVL.

The chain uses TRBV5-1 and TRBJ2-1; TRBD1 is a possible D gene (5 bases). Germline V gives CDR1 SGHRS, CDR2 YFSETQ. The CDR3 covers 13 residues. Trimming removed 0 bases from V and 9 bases from J, with 10 bases in between. CDR3 region: CASSLVGRAEQFF. In DNA form, the CDR3 reads TGCGCCAGCAGCTTGGTAGGCAGGGCTGAGCAGTTCTTC.